The next 25 T cell receptor beta chains were all read from a single sample in a study of control samples from healthy donors and cancer patients. Sequencing used immunoSEQ multiplex PCR; TCRdb keeps in-frame clones, though not all of them. Found here are approximately 52,000 clones, 90% to 96% of them singletons; the top ten hold around 1%. Sequencing was done on a sample of blood. The receptors come from a woman between 18 and 30 years old in good health.

This chain connects TRBV27 to TRBJ1-2; maybe TRBD1 (5 bases). The CDR3 length is 14 residues. The V gene lost 2 bases and the J gene lost 0 bases, with 7 bases spanning the gap. CDR1 and CDR2 (germline): MNHEY, SMNVEV (reference sequence). The CDR3 coding sequence is TGTGCCAGCAGTTTACGGGGACCTAACTATGGCTACACCTTC. Translating gives CASSLRGPNYGYTF.

V gene TRBV18 combines with J gene TRBJ1-3; 7 bases line up with TRBD1. This CDR3 has 16 amino acids. The trim removed 4 bases at V and 0 bases at J, leaving 6 bases unmatched. In germline, CDR1 is KGHSH, CDR2 LQKENI. The CDR3 sequence: CASSLSTGRSGNTIYF. The CDR3 nucleotides read TGTGCCAGCTCACTCTCGACAGGGCGCTCTGGAAACACCATATATTTT.

The rearrangement joins TRBV7-9 to TRBJ1-6; no reliable D call. The CDR3 sequence is 13 residues long. CDR1 and CDR2 from the germline V gene are SEHNR and FQNEAQ (reference sequence). Trimming stripped 1 base from V and 8 bases from J, with 6 bases between. CDR3 sequence: CASSLVGYSPLHF. As DNA, the CDR3 is TGTGCCAGCAGCTTAGTTGGGTATTCACCCCTCCACTTT.

The rearrangement links TRBV10-3 to TRBJ1-1; 7 bases align to TRBD1. V gave up 6 bases and J gave up 3 bases; unmatched junction bases: 7. CDR3 length: 14 amino acids. Germline CDR1 reads ENHRY; CDR2 reads SYGVKD. The CDR3, as DNA: TGTGCCATCAGCCAACAGGGGATTGACACTGAAGCTTTCTTT. This gives the protein CAISQQGIDTEAFF.

V is TRBV18 and J is TRBJ2-7, with TRBD1 matching over 9 bases. Germline V CDR1 and CDR2: KGHSH, LQKENI. This CDR3 region has 15 residues. V gave up 3 bases and J gave up 5 bases; unmatched junction bases: 8. CDR3 loop: CASSPSGTGFHEQYF. The CDR3, as DNA: TGTGCCAGCTCACCTTCCGGGACAGGGTTCCACGAGCAGTACTTC.

This clone appeared a few times. The J gene is TRBJ2-2, the V gene TRBV7-9; the D gene is possibly TRBD2 (6 bases). The CDR3 contains 16 residues. V lost 11 bases and J lost 0, with 19 bases in between. Germline assignment: CDR1 SEHNR and CDR2 FQNEAQ (reference sequence). The DNA for the CDR3 is TGTGCCGGCGCGGGATTCGGGACCACGAACACCGGGGAGCTGTTTTTT. Protein product: CAGAGFGTTNTGELFF.

This rearrangement joins TRBV2 to TRBJ2-6, with D hard to call. Germline assignment: CDR1 SNHLY and CDR2 FYNNEI. The V end was cut by 6 bases, the J end by 0 bases, with 9 bases between. The CDR3 spans 15 residues. The CDR3 nucleotides are TGTGCCAGCAGCTTTAGGAGCTCTGGGGCCAACGTCCTGACTTTC. Protein: CASSFRSSGANVLTF.

This sequence joins TRBV6-4 and TRBJ2-1; D uncertain. The CDR3 contains 15 residues. Germline V gene sequence: CDR1 MRHNA, CDR2 SNTAGT. V was trimmed by 2 bases and J by 3 bases, leaving 11 bases between them. CDR3 nucleotide sequence: TGTGCCAGCAGTGACGAAGGTGGGGACTACAATGAGCAGTTCTTC. Protein: CASSDEGGDYNEQFF.

The chain is built from TRBV28 and TRBJ1-6, with D perhaps matching TRBD1 (6 bases). The CDR3 sequence is 16 residues long. Germline V gene data show CDR1 as MDHEN and CDR2 as SYDVKM. V lost 5 bases and J 7 bases, leaving 18 bases between the germline ends. The DNA of the CDR3 is TGTGCCAGCAGTCCGAGACGGGTAGGGGGGAATTCACCCCTCCACTTT. Translation gives CASSPRRVGGNSPLHF.

This chain links TRBV9 with TRBJ1-3, with 9 bases identical to TRBD1. CDR3 length equals 18 residues. Losses at the gene ends were 2 bases for V and 4 bases for J; bases not matched to a gene: 13. Germline V gives CDR1 SGDLS, CDR2 YYNGEE. The CDR3 sequence: CASSVGFTGGASGNTIYF. DNA of the CDR3: TGTGCCAGCAGCGTTGGCTTTACAGGGGGCGCTTCCGGAAACACCATATATTTT.

This sequence joins TRBV29-1 and TRBJ1-1; the D is unclear. Germline lookup yields CDR1 SQVTM and CDR2 ANQGSEA. Trimming took off 8 bases at V and 1 base at J, with 11 bases between the two ends. This CDR3 has 12 residues. CDR3 in amino acids: CSTDGENTEAFF. As DNA, the CDR3 is TGCAGCACGGACGGGGAGAACACTGAAGCTTTCTTT.

This chain links TRBV3-1 (or the pseudogene TRBV3-2) with TRBJ2-7, with TRBD1 as a possible D gene (5 bases). Germline V gene sequence: CDR1 LGHDT, CDR2 YNNKEL (reference sequence). The CDR3 covers 14 residues. V was pared by 0 bases and J by 2 bases, with 8 bases between. CDR3 in DNA: TGTGCCAGCAGCCAAGATCAGGGCCCCTACGAGCAGTACTTC. This codes for CASSQDQGPYEQYF.

The V call is TRBV9, the J call TRBJ1-2; 9 bases fit TRBD1. The CDR3 loop spans 14 amino acids. Per germline, CDR1 SGDLS and CDR2 YYNGEE. The V gene end was trimmed by 7 bases and the J gene end by 7 bases; junction bases not matched to a gene: 11. The DNA for the CDR3 is TGTGCCAGCTATGATGACAGGGGGGTATCTGGCTACACCTTC. This codes for CASYDDRGVSGYTF.

The V gene is TRBV3-1 (or the pseudogene TRBV3-2), the J gene TRBJ2-5; D may correspond to TRBD1 or TRBD2 (5 bases each). Per germline, CDR1 LGHDT and CDR2 YNNKEL (reference sequence). The CDR3 extends over 15 amino acids. The V and J ends lost 2 bases and 7 bases respectively, with 17 bases between them. The DNA for the CDR3 is TGTGCCAGCAGCCAAAGGGGACCACTCGGGGCGACCCAGTACTTC. Its protein is CASSQRGPLGATQYF.

This clone has just one count. The chain recombines TRBV28 with TRBJ1-2, with a weak D call TRBD1 (5 bases). Germline CDR1 MDHEN, CDR2 SYDVKM. V shed 2 bases and J shed 6 bases, with 13 bases lying between them. This CDR3 region has 14 residues. CDR3 in DNA: TGTGCCAGCAGTTTAAGGGGTCCTCGGGATGGCTACACCTTC. Its translation: CASSLRGPRDGYTF.

J is TRBJ1-2 and V is TRBV5-1, with D perhaps TRBD1 (5 bases). The CDR3 has 14 amino acids. V gave up 0 bases and J gave up 5 bases, with 11 bases separating them. Germline-derived CDR1 and CDR2 are SGHRS and YFSETQ. The CDR3 region has the DNA TGCGCCAGCAGCTTGGTCCCAGGGCTTTATGGCTACACCTTC. It specifies CASSLVPGLYGYTF.

The sample holds one count of this clone. Sequence at one end of the junction differs from germline and may be a read error. The CDR3 DNA follows: TGTGCCAGCAGGGAGGGGACAGGGCGCAGCACCGGGAAGCTGTTTTTT. Its protein is CASREGTGRSTGKLFF. The rearrangement joins TRBV2 to TRBJ2-2; 9 nucleotides line up with TRBD1. The V gene's germline CDR1 is SNHLY and CDR2 FYNNEI. The CDR3 loop spans 16 amino acids.

V is TRBV7-8 and J is TRBJ1-2; TRBD1 matches at 9 bases. Per the germline V gene, CDR1 is SGHVS and CDR2 is FQNEAQ. The CDR3 consists of 14 residues. The V segment lost 5 bases and the J segment 5 bases; nucleotides outside the gene matches: 6. In nucleotides, the CDR3 is TGTGCCAGCAGCCTCGGACAGGGGAGGTATGGCTACACCTTC. Translating gives CASSLGQGRYGYTF.

The chain carries TRBV12-3 or TRBV12-4 and TRBJ2-1; D gene uncertain. This CDR3 region has 12 residues. V was shortened by 5 bases and J by 4 bases, with 6 bases between the two germline ends. For the CDR3, the DNA is TGTGCCAGCAGTCCCCTATACAATGAGCAGTTCTTC. This encodes CASSPLYNEQFF.

The genes are TRBV18 and TRBJ1-2; tentatively, D is TRBD1 (6 bases). The CDR3 has 13 residues. V lost 4 bases and J lost 5, with 11 bases in between. Germline CDR1 and CDR2: KGHSH and LQKENI. The CDR3 DNA follows: TGTGCCAGCTCACGAAACAGGGAGTATGGCTACACCTTC. This sequence encodes CASSRNREYGYTF.

The chain employs TRBV6-5 and TRBJ1-3; no clear D gene. This CDR3 has 13 residues. Germline CDR1 and CDR2: MNHEY and SVGAGI. Trimming left V 5 bases short and J 0 bases short, with 5 bases between. The CDR3 region has the DNA TGTGCCAGCAGTATAGACTCTGGAAACACCATATATTTT. As protein: CASSIDSGNTIYF.

This chain links TRBV2 with TRBJ1-6, with a tentative D call TRBD1 (6 bases). The CDR3 is 13 amino acids. Germline V gene sequence: CDR1 SNHLY, CDR2 FYNNEI. V was shortened by 7 bases and J by 10 bases, with 14 bases between the two germline ends. The CDR3 nucleotides read TGTGCCAGCACAGGGGACGGGAGGTCACCCCTCCACTTT. As protein: CASTGDGRSPLHF.

The chain has TRBV30 and TRBJ1-6; maybe TRBD1 (5 bases). The V end was cut by 4 bases, the J end by 3 bases, with 13 bases between. Looked up from germline, CDR1 is GTSNPN and CDR2 is SVGIG (reference sequence). The length of the CDR3 is 15 residues. The CDR3 sequence is CAWTGEGIYNSPLHF. CDR3 nucleotides: TGTGCCTGGACTGGGGAGGGGATCTATAATTCACCCCTCCACTTT. Using reference TRBV30 and TRBJ1-6 for the parts outside the CDR3, the full variable domain is SQTIHQWPATLVQPVGSPLSLECTVEGTSNPNLYWYRQAAGRGLQLLFYSVGIGQISSEVPQNLSASRPQDRQFILSSKKLLLSDSGFYLCAWTGEGIYNSPLHFGNGTRLTVT.

J is TRBJ1-2 and V is TRBV6-5; 8 nucleotides align to TRBD1. Germline V gene lookup returns CDR1 MNHEY and CDR2 SVGAGI. The CDR3 sequence is 13 residues long. With V trimmed by 6 bases and J by 4 bases, 4 bases remained unmatched. The CDR3 region is CASRLTGGYGYTF. DNA for the CDR3: TGTGCCAGCAGACTCACAGGGGGCTATGGCTACACCTTC.

The chain uses TRBV6-5 and TRBJ1-4; maybe TRBD1 (5 bases). Germline-derived CDR1 and CDR2 are MNHEY and SVGAGI. The CDR3 extends over 14 amino acids. V shed 0 bases and J shed 11 bases, with 13 bases lying between them. CDR3 in amino acids: CASSYSAGGEKLFF. CDR3 sequence (DNA): TGTGCCAGCAGTTACTCAGCGGGGGGGGAGAAACTGTTTTTT.